This is a list of T cell receptor beta chains from one sample in a study of vaccination effects on CD4 cells after COVID-19. TCRdb keeps only in-frame clones here, not all; method: immunoSEQ multiplex PCR. The sample consists of 50,000 or so clones, 79% of them appearing once. These receptors have no known antigen. Sequencing was performed on CD4+ T cells from PBMCs cultured with HCoV-OC43 spike peptides, taken before COVID-19 vaccination. These receptors were collected from a human donor who received a COVID-19 vaccine. The CDR3 runs from the conserved cysteine through the conserved F or W. The order of the fields is V gene, CDR3 protein.

TRBV5-8	CASPGTGPTDTQYF
TRBV6-4	CASFDRAGGGNTIYF
TRBV2	CASSEFQVSNQPQHF
TRBV19	CASSVLNNQPQHF
TRBV3-1/TRBV3-2	CASSQVNTIYF
TRBV5-1	CASSGSATGGEETQYF
TRBV7-2	CASSLTSFGESGYTF
TRBV6-5	CASSYTGHNSPLHF
TRBV3-1/TRBV3-2	CASSPYAGNTIYF
TRBV9	CASSVSDRAPQPQHF
TRBV5-1	CASSPLTSGGAETQYF
TRBV6-5	CASSYSPRGVNNEQFF
TRBV7-2	CASSGRDRGNEKLFF
TRBV7-3	CASSRLAGGPGYEQFF
TRBV30	CAWGRTGVMDTQYF
TRBV19	CASSTFRGGLAKNIQYF
TRBV2	CASSEVLVGSQPQHF
TRBV5-5	CASSGPGQPQHF
TRBV7-9	CASSPPRFKETQYF
TRBV24-1	CATSDPRGPYNHNEQFF
TRBV5-1	CASSPTESGTGKETQYF
TRBV29-1	CSVVGALGANVLTF
TRBV10-3	CAIKAWGGDQPQHF
TRBV19	CASSIGGTGRNEQFF
TRBV18	CASSPPGDRETQYF
TRBV28	CATSAQGLLQETQYF
TRBV4-3	CASSQSRQGRRYF
TRBV7-2	CASSFQGYQETQYF
TRBV2	CASMRRGSTDTQYF
TRBV3-1/TRBV3-2	CASSQRGGNTEAFF
TRBV5-1	CASSSGQSTGELFF
TRBV6-2/TRBV6-3	CASSYGQGNGYTF
TRBV5-4	CASSPQTQETQYF
TRBV10-2	CASKAGVNYGYTF
TRBV6-5	CASSDRGEKLFF
TRBV7-9	CASSLRLVLRDTQYF
TRBV5-6	CASSLRRTLAEKLFF
TRBV11-2	CASRRGGDSPLHF
TRBV7-2	CASSLRLALETQYF
TRBV18	CASSPKQLQETQYF
TRBV2	CASSDPAGTIYF
TRBV2	CASSEFGNTEAFF
TRBV19	CASSIKWPSNQPQHF
TRBV5-1	CASSLRGGREAGGYTF
TRBV18	CASSPLGTGELFF
TRBV5-4	CASSYGGAANTEAFF
TRBV24-1	CATSDMATAGTDTQYF
TRBV2	CASTAIMGNEQFF
TRBV2	CASSEGTGSTEAFF
TRBV10-2	CASSESTILGSPLHF